These 26 T cell receptor beta chains were all obtained from the same sample, sequenced in a study of T cell repertoires in cytomegalovirus infection. TCRdb ran MiXCR on the reads and lists one entry per CDR3 protein. Here the sample spans some 800,000 distinct CDR3 sequences, about 27% being singletons. Their antigen targets remain unknown. Source: cultured CD8+ T cells from PBMCs, taken from culture after CMV antigen stimulation. These receptors all stem from a human donor in good health (CMV status not recorded). Some clones in this sample may be carry-over from other donors' samples.

This clonotype has only one observation. The V call is TRBV12-3 or TRBV12-4, the J call TRBJ1-1; D perhaps matches TRBD1 (5 bases). The CDR3 loop spans 14 amino acids. V lost 6 bases to trimming and J lost 6 bases, with 17 bases between them. CDR3 protein: CASRSLGWGPEAFF. In DNA, the CDR3 is TGTGCCAGCAGATCCCTGGGATGGGGACCTGAAGCTTTCTTT.

This clonotype was seen a handful of times. The CDR3 sequence is CASSRGTDKGHEQFF. In DNA, the CDR3 is TGTGCCAGCAGTCGTGGGACAGATAAGGGCCATGAGCAGTTCTTC. The V and J genes are TRBV6-2 or TRBV6-3 and TRBJ2-1, with 7 bases identical to TRBD1. V lost 5 bases, J lost 8 bases, and 12 bases stayed unmatched. The CDR3 loop spans 15 amino acids. Germline lookup yields CDR1 MNHEY and CDR2 SVGEGT.

This clonotype was seen just once. The V gene is TRBV13, the J gene TRBJ2-1, with unresolved D. Trimming pared 0 bases from V and 4 bases from J, leaving 7 bases between. The CDR3 runs 14 residues. Germline V gene lookup returns CDR1 PRHDT and CDR2 FYEKMQ (reference sequence). The CDR3 region is CASSLGRVYNEQFF. The CDR3, as DNA: TGTGCCAGCAGCTTAGGCCGCGTGTACAATGAGCAGTTCTTC.

This clonotype was counted between two and nine times. The rearrangement links TRBV15 to TRBJ2-2; 8 bases line up with TRBD2. With V trimmed by 0 bases and J by 1 base, 4 bases remained unmatched. The CDR3 runs to 17 residues. CDR1 is LNHNV, CDR2 YYDKDF, per germline (reference sequence). CDR3 nucleotides: TGTGCCACCAGCAGAGATCGCCTAGCGGGGAACACCGGGGAGCTGTTTTTT. Translating gives CATSRDRLAGNTGELFF. Drawing the rest from reference TRBV15 and TRBJ2-2, the complete variable domain is DAMVIQNPRYQVTQFGKPVTLSCSQTLNHNVMYWYQQKSSQAPKLLFHYYDKDFNNEADTPDNFQSRRPNTSFCFLDIRSPGLGDTAMYLCATSRDRLAGNTGELFFGEGSRLTVL.

CDR3 loop: CASSVKVHLGTEAFF. The CDR3 coding sequence is TGTGCCAGCAGCGTAAAGGTGCACCTGGGCACTGAAGCTTTCTTT. The chain links TRBV9 to TRBJ1-1; D unclear. Germline CDR1 reads SGDLS; CDR2 reads YYNGEE. CDR3 length equals 15 residues. V shed 1 base and J shed 4 bases, with 14 bases lying between them. Full variable domain (rest looked up from reference TRBV9 and TRBJ1-1): DSGVTQTPKHLITATGQRVTLRCSPRSGDLSVYWYQQSLDQGLQFLIQYYNGEERAKGNILERFSAQQFPDLHSELNLSSLELGDSALYFCASSVKVHLGTEAFFGQGTRLTVV.

The V and J genes are TRBV7-3 and TRBJ2-1; unclear D gene. From germline, CDR1 is SGHTA and CDR2 FQGTGA. The CDR3 is made up of 16 amino acids. V was pared by 1 base and J by 0 bases, with 10 bases between. CDR3: CASSLMGLSSYNEQFF. CDR3 sequence (DNA): TGTGCCAGCAGCTTAATGGGTTTAAGCTCCTACAATGAGCAGTTCTTC.

This chain joins TRBV2 and TRBJ2-5; TRBD2 aligns across 7 bases. The germline V gene encodes CDR1 SNHLY and CDR2 FYNNEI. This CDR3 is built from 15 residues. The V and J ends lost 6 bases and 3 bases, in that order; junction bases with no gene match: 10. DNA of the CDR3: TGTGCCAGCAGCGACCTAGCGGTGGTCGAAGAGACCCAGTACTTC. It encodes CASSDLAVVEETQYF. Full variable domain (rest looked up from reference TRBV2 and TRBJ2-5): EPEVTQTPSHQVTQMGQEVILRCVPISNHLYFYWYRQILGQKVEFLVSFYNNEISEKSEIFDDQFSVERPDGSNFTLKIRSTKLEDSAMYFCASSDLAVVEETQYFGPGTRLLVL.

The V and J genes are TRBV7-9 and TRBJ2-2; the D is unclear. The V and J ends lost 3 bases and 11 bases respectively, with 10 bases between them. The CDR3 extends over 12 amino acids. CDR1 is SEHNR, CDR2 FQNEAQ, per germline (reference sequence). CDR3 coding DNA: TGTGCCAGCAGCTTCGAACCCGTAGAGCTGTTTTTT. It is translated as CASSFEPVELFF.

Notes on this clonotype: Since a much larger clone is just one base distant, this may be a read error. This rearrangement joins TRBV7-2 to TRBJ1-5; D remains unclear. V lost 2 bases, J lost 4 bases, and 12 bases lay in between. The germline CDR1 and CDR2 sequences are SGHTA and FQGNSA. The CDR3 is 15 amino acids. The CDR3 region is CASSLPGGRNQPQHF. DNA for the CDR3: TGTGCCAGCAGCTTACCGGGAGGTAGAAATCAGCCCCAGCATTTT.

This chain links TRBV7-4 with TRBJ2-7; D not resolved. CDR3 length: 14 residues. Per germline, CDR1 SGHVT and CDR2 SQSDAQ. The V gene lost 5 bases and the J gene lost 2 bases, with 13 bases spanning the gap. The CDR3 region is CASSLDLVPYEQYF. In DNA, the CDR3 is TGTGCCAGCAGCCTAGACTTAGTTCCCTACGAGCAGTACTTC.

The chain combines TRBV7-9 with TRBJ1-1; D not certain. Germline CDR1 reads SEHNR; CDR2 reads FQNEAQ (reference sequence). Trimming stripped 3 bases from V and 4 bases from J, with 9 bases between. The CDR3 contains 13 residues. CDR3 sequence reads: CASSFASGTEAFF. Written as DNA, the CDR3 is TGTGCCAGCAGCTTTGCATCGGGCACTGAAGCTTTCTTT. Looking up the rest from reference TRBV7-9 and TRBJ1-1 gives the full variable domain: DTGVSQNPRHKITKRGQNVTFRCDPISEHNRLYWYRQTLGQGPEFLTYFQNEAQLEKSRLLSDRFSAERPKGSFSTLEIQRTEQGDSAMYLCASSFASGTEAFFGQGTRLTVV.

The chain combines TRBV2 with TRBJ2-7; 9 bases fit TRBD1. The CDR3 is 12 amino acids. CDR1 and CDR2 (germline): SNHLY, FYNNEI. J was trimmed by 5 bases and V by 9 bases; bases with no gene match: 5. CDR3 coding DNA: TGTGCCAGACAGGGGGCGTCTAACGAGCAGTACGTC. As protein: CARQGASNEQYV.

The chain couples TRBV5-4 to TRBJ1-2, with unresolved D. The CDR3 has 12 amino acids. Trimming removed 9 bases at V and 4 bases at J, with 13 bases between. Germline V gene sequence: CDR1 SGHNT, CDR2 YYREEE (reference sequence). The CDR3 coding sequence is TGTGCCATGGGGAAGTCCGGCTATGGCTACACCTTC. This sequence encodes CAMGKSGYGYTF.

This clonotype was observed many times. The V gene is TRBV7-2, the J gene TRBJ2-3; TRBD1 matches at 8 bases. The CDR3 is 16 amino acids. V dropped 3 bases and J dropped 6; count of bases not matched to a gene: 11. Germline lookup yields CDR1 SGHTA and CDR2 FQGNSA. The CDR3 DNA reads as TGTGCCAGCAGCTTGTCCAGGGGGCGCGATTCGGATACGCAGTATTTT. Its translation: CASSLSRGRDSDTQYF.

This clonotype was seen repeatedly, ten times or more. V and J are TRBV12-3 or TRBV12-4 and TRBJ1-1, with D maybe TRBD1 (5 bases). The germline V and J ends were trimmed by 7 bases and 1 base, with 10 bases remaining between them. This CDR3 contains 13 residues. CDR3 in amino acids: CASIQTGNTEAFF. In nucleotides, the CDR3 is TGTGCCAGCATTCAAACAGGGAACACTGAAGCTTTCTTT.

This sequence joins TRBV12-3 or TRBV12-4 and TRBJ2-2, with D unclear. The V end was cut by 7 bases, the J end by 3 bases, with 15 bases between. The length of the CDR3 is 15 residues. The CDR3 here is CASTEDTGYTGELFF. The DNA for the CDR3 is TGTGCCAGCACTGAAGACACGGGTTACACCGGGGAGCTGTTTTTT.

The J gene is TRBJ1-2, the V gene TRBV6-5; 7 bases fit TRBD1. In germline, CDR1 is MNHEY, CDR2 SVGAGI. The CDR3 sequence is 17 residues long. After removal of 5 bases from V and 4 bases from J, the junction contained 16 bases not matched to a gene. Here the CDR3 DNA reads TGTGCCAGCAGTCCCACAGGGGATCAAACGGTTGCCTATGGCTACACCTTC. Protein sequence: CASSPTGDQTVAYGYTF.

This clonotype was seen ten or more times. This chain links TRBV7-2 with TRBJ2-7; D may be TRBD1 (6 bases). The CDR3 totals 14 residues. Germline-derived CDR1 and CDR2 are SGHTA and FQGNSA. V lost 1 base, J lost 1 base, and 8 bases lay in between. CDR3 in DNA: TGTGCCAGCAGCTTAGAAACAGGGTCCTACGAGCAGTACGTC. As protein: CASSLETGSYEQYV.

A few counts support this clonotype. The rearrangement links TRBV3-1 to TRBJ1-2; 7 bases match TRBD1. CDR3 length: 17 amino acids. V dropped 0 bases and J dropped 2; count of bases not matched to a gene: 9. Germline V gene lookup returns CDR1 LGHDT and CDR2 YNNKEL (reference sequence). The CDR3 coding sequence is TGTGCCAGCAGCCAAGAACTCGGGACAGTAACGAACTATGGCTACACCTTC. Protein sequence: CASSQELGTVTNYGYTF.

The V call is TRBV27, the J call TRBJ1-1; D is uncertain. Trimming cost V 6 bases and J 6 bases, with 17 bases left between them. Germline values: CDR1 MNHEY, CDR2 SMNVEV (reference sequence). The CDR3 loop spans 14 amino acids. The CDR3 DNA sequence: TGTGCCAGCAGGCCGTTGGGCAGGTACTCTGAAGCTTTCTTT. It encodes CASRPLGRYSEAFF.

This clonotype was detected ten times or more. The chain couples TRBV9 to TRBJ2-1; the match to TRBD2 covers 7 bases. CDR1 and CDR2 (germline): SGDLS, YYNGEE. The CDR3 is 19 amino acids. J was trimmed by 3 bases and V by 0 bases; bases with no gene match: 15. The CDR3 region is CASSVDHRRSASGYNEQFF. The DNA of the CDR3 is TGTGCCAGCAGCGTAGACCACCGCAGATCGGCTAGCGGCTACAATGAGCAGTTCTTC.

The CDR3 DNA sequence: TGTGCCAGCAGTGAGGCGGGGGGTTACTACGAGCAGTACTTC. Residues: CASSEAGGYYEQYF. J is TRBJ2-7 and V is TRBV2; 8 nucleotides line up with TRBD2. Looked up from germline, CDR1 is SNHLY and CDR2 is FYNNEI. V gave up 3 bases and J gave up 3 bases; unmatched junction bases: 4. The CDR3 runs to 14 residues.

The rearrangement joins TRBV27 to TRBJ2-2; 7 bases are a match to TRBD1. The germline V gene encodes CDR1 MNHEY and CDR2 SMNVEV (reference sequence). CDR3 size: 16 residues. Unmatched junction bases numbered 13, after V lost 5 bases and J lost 7 bases. CDR3 protein: CASSITGAVDIGELFF. The CDR3 DNA follows: TGTGCCAGCAGTATCACAGGGGCGGTGGATATCGGGGAGCTGTTTTTT.

There are a few counts of this clonotype. The rearrangement uses TRBV4-1 and TRBJ1-3; D gene ambiguous. The CDR3 is made up of 14 amino acids. V was shortened by 0 bases and J by 3 bases, with 6 bases between the two germline ends. The germline V gene has CDR1 MGHRA and CDR2 YSYEKL. The DNA for the CDR3 is TGCGCCAGCAGCCAAGAACAGAGTGGAAACACCATATATTTT. Residues: CASSQEQSGNTIYF.

The CDR3 protein is CASSARLAGGHHEQFF. CDR3 sequence (DNA): TGTGCCAGCAGTGCGCGGCTAGCGGGGGGGCACCATGAGCAGTTCTTC. The rearrangement joins TRBV27 to TRBJ2-1, with 12 bases fitting TRBD2. V shed 5 bases, J shed 8 bases, and the junction held 10 bases outside the gene matches. Germline V gene data show CDR1 as MNHEY and CDR2 as SMNVEV (reference sequence). CDR3 size: 16 residues.

In regard to this clonotype: A much larger clone is a single base away; this may be a read error. The chain carries TRBV7-2 and TRBJ1-5, with a possible D match to TRBD1 (6 bases). Deletions cut 5 bases from V and 4 bases from J, with 9 bases between. The CDR3 totals 13 residues. CDR1 and CDR2 (germline): SGHTA, FQGNSA. The CDR3: CASSITGNQPQHF. The CDR3 coding sequence is TGTGCCAGCAGCATCACAGGGAATCAGCCCCAGCATTTT.